The text below deals with one T cell receptor beta chain. This clonotype was counted only a few times. What this receptor recognizes is not known. The sample holds no much larger clone one base away, and base qualities are not on file. Sequencer: Illumina NovaSeq 6000. cDNA libraries for TCRalpha and TCRbeta were prepared by 5'RACE using constant-segment primers, with sample barcodes and unique molecular identifiers added. Trizol reagent was used to extract RNA from every sample. Amplification of the libraries took two PCR steps, and the second step added a second sample barcode plus Illumina TruSeq adapters. Sequencing of libraries was performed on an Illumina NovaSeq with 2 x 150 bp paired-end reads. The original methods were these. Demultiplexing of reads and collapsing into UMI-guided consensus sequences were performed with migec v1.2.7. With mixcr v2.1.11, UMI consensuses were aligned to TRA and TRB V and J templates and assembled into clonotypes. A clonotype was counted as expanded or contracted only if both edgeR and NoisET called the change significant, with noise models trained on biological replicates. For edgeR calls, the cutoffs were a false discovery rate-adjusted p below 0.01 and a log2 fold-change threshold of 1. As an exploratory analysis of dynamics, max-normalized trajectories of the 1000 most abundant clonotypes were examined with PCA combined with hierarchical clustering. Separately sequenced CD4+ and CD8+ repertoires were used to assign the CD4 or CD8 phenotype of responding clones. TCRdb trimmed the raw reads at Q25, called clones with MiXCR and kept productive beta chains. Rows are combined by CDR3 protein, so each entry shows the most common genes and DNA. These V and J calls derive from TCRdb rather than the authors' analysis. The sample profile shows about 300,000 distinct CDR3 sequences; approximately 19% of them were found once. The top ten constitute around 21% of the sample.

The sample is drawn from a study of T-cell memory formation after mild COVID-19 (dated by TCRdb to the early 2020s). Background for the entire study: TCR sequence clusters from the two donors were found to be largely donor specific. Longitudinal TCRalpha and TCRbeta repertoire sequencing tracked T-cell clones expanding and contracting after mild COVID-19 in two donors. The cohort was made up of two young adult volunteers, one female and one male, who were previously healthy. Results the study describes overall, beyond this receptor: Contracting CD4+ clones turned up mainly in the CM and EM memory subsets, whereas EMRA was where CD8+ clones were enriched. Only a couple of mild cases were covered in the study, and larger cohorts including severe cases with pre-infection samples were considered necessary. SARS-CoV-2 specificity of the second-wave clones peaking on day 37 was not confirmed. Some responding clones were detected in pre-infection memory, suggesting pre-existing cross-reactive memory T cells joined the SARS-CoV-2 response. From day 15 to 85, contracting clones showed balanced CD4/CD8 phenotypes, whereas a second wave of clones that expanded from day 15 to 37 leaned towards CD4+.

PBMCs were isolated by Ficoll-Paque density gradient centrifugation. Reading from cysteine to phenylalanine, the CDR3 counts 17 amino acids. This entry keeps only the CDR3 DNA: 51 bases, framed from base 1. Trimming removed 3 bases from V and 0 bases from J; the gene matches leave 5 bases unexplained. The germline V gene (reference sequence) gives CDR1 as GTSNPN and CDR2 as SVGIG. The receptor's source is a man younger than 30 who had mild COVID-19 (a few samples of this study predate the infection). The sample titles of this study are shuffled in the database, so cell type and time point are left out; the donor was told from shared clones. The sequencing sample was made of PBMCs or a T cell subset sorted from them (not recorded which). The chain was built from TRBV30 and TRBJ2-6; the central 10 bases match TRBD1. The CDR3 in this case is CAWSGTGANSGANVLTF. The nucleotide sequence reads TGTGCCTGGAGCGGGACAGGGGCCAACTCTGGGGCCAACGTCCTGACTTTC.